Sequencing of this T cell receptor beta chain was carried out in a study of HIV-infected patients and healthy controls. Across the study: The CD4:CD8 ratio increased slightly in early therapy, but CD8 counts showed no consistent change.

This clonotype was picked up many times. The antigen remains unidentified. cDNA was made from 500 ng RNA using alpha and beta constant primers. Using multiplexing indices, alpha and beta chain libraries were generated apart by chain-specific third strand synthesis. All rearrangements within a chain used one primer pair; cDNA molecules carried barcodes. The cDNA received a 5' RACE adapter containing a random hexamer plus an SP2 sequencing primer site. TCRdb reanalysed the 5' RACE reads using MiXCR and keeps one entry per CDR3 protein. This sample has approximately 11,000 distinct CDR3 sequences, with less than 9.5% found just once. The repertoire came from unfractionated whole blood and reflected all unsorted peripheral T cells. General observations from the study: Compared with controls, mean Gini indices were significantly raised in HIV-infected repertoires, possibly indicating oligoclonality.

This CDR3 has 17 amino acids. Losses at the gene ends were 0 bases for V and 5 bases for J; bases not matched to a gene: 8. Germline V CDR1 and CDR2: MNHEY, SVGAGI. This sequence joins TRBV6-5 and TRBJ2-2, with TRBD2 identical over 8 bases. This receptor was identified in an adult with HIV infection. The donor label of this sample is uncertain. The source was blood, collected before antiretroviral therapy. The DNA of the CDR3 is TGTGCCAGCAGTTACTCGTTACGGGGGGGAACGACCGGGGAGCTGTTTTTT. The encoded protein is CASSYSLRGGTTGELFF.